Sequencing of this T cell receptor (beta chain) was carried out in a study of cytomegalovirus exposure and HLA in healthy donors. Study information: The study placed 80% to 90% of its 398 genotyped donors in the Caucasian-associated ancestry cluster.

CDR1 and CDR2 from the germline V gene are SNHLY and FYNNEI. V shed 11 bases and J shed 0 bases, with 14 bases lying between them. This CDR3 comprises 14 residues. Despite likely unrecorded immune exposures, the donors were nominally healthy at the time of sampling. This clone was counted a few times. Its antigen is not known. Primers for the PCR totalled 60 Vbeta and 13 Jbeta. Clones were sequenced by immunoSEQ multiplex PCR, and TCRdb holds only the in-frame ones, with some missing. The table lists 110,000 or so clones, 9.5% to 15% of them singletons. Overall study results and limits: Within an earlier analysis, most TCR beta V segments proved productive either about 90% or about 30% of the time.

The sequencing sample was made of PBMCs. The chain recombines TRBV2 with TRBJ1-3; D uncertain. The sequence derives from a man aged 40-55 years in good health and CMV-seropositive. The DNA for the CDR3 is TGTGCCGGAGAGCTGACGCCCTCTGGAAACACCATATATTTT. Amino acid sequence: CAGELTPSGNTIYF. The full variable domain, rest sourced from reference TRBV2 and TRBJ1-3, is EPEVTQTPSHQVTQMGQEVILRCVPISNHLYFYWYRQILGQKVEFLVSFYNNEISEKSEIFDDQFSVERPDGSNFTLKIRSTKLEDSAMYFCAGELTPSGNTIYFGEGSWLTVV.